Following are 12 T cell receptor beta chains from one sample sequenced in a study of technical replicates of blood from several donors. Generated by immunoSEQ multiplex PCR, the TCRdb table keeps only in-frame clones and is missing some. This sample has fewer than 90,000 clones, with approximately 94% found just once. The source material was T cells isolated from PBMCs. The source is a human donor in good health.

The V gene is TRBV25-1, the J gene TRBJ1-4; 9 positions agree with TRBD1. V lost 5 bases to trimming and J lost 6 bases; unmatched junction nucleotides: 7. Germline V gene sequence: CDR1 MGHDK, CDR2 SYGVNS. The CDR3 has 15 amino acids. The CDR3 here is CASSLLGDRDEKLFF. CDR3 coding DNA: TGTGCCAGCAGTCTGCTGGGGGACAGGGATGAAAAACTGTTTTTT.

The CDR3 coding sequence is TGTGCCAGCAGCTTAGTCTCCGAGGGAGGACCAGATACGCAGTATTTT. Amino acid sequence: CASSLVSEGGPDTQYF. This rearrangement joins TRBV7-7 to TRBJ2-3, with D perhaps matching TRBD2 (6 bases). Looked up from germline, CDR1 is SSHAT and CDR2 is FNYEAQ (reference sequence). V lost 1 base and J 4 bases, leaving 15 bases between the germline ends. The CDR3 is 16 amino acids.

The rearrangement joins TRBV7-2 to TRBJ2-3, with TRBD2 identical over 10 bases. Germline assignment: CDR1 SGHTA and CDR2 FQGNSA. This CDR3 has 16 amino acids. The V and J ends lost 6 bases and 6 bases, in that order; junction bases with no gene match: 12. CDR3 amino acids: CASSPSGRARGDTQYF. Here the CDR3 DNA reads TGTGCCAGCAGTCCCAGCGGGAGGGCGAGGGGGGATACGCAGTATTTT. The whole variable domain, filled in from reference TRBV7-2 and TRBJ2-3, reads GAGVSQSPSNKVTEKGKDVELRCDPISGHTALYWYRQSLGQGLEFLIYFQGNSAPDKSGLPSDRFSAERTGGSVSTLTIQRTQQEDSAVYLCASSPSGRARGDTQYFGPGTRLTVL.

The chain employs TRBV9 and TRBJ2-7; 10 bases align to TRBD2. The germline gives CDR1 SGDLS, CDR2 YYNGEE. Trimming at V came to 1 base and at J to 7 bases, leaving 5 bases not matched to a gene. The CDR3 is made up of 14 amino acids. This chain's CDR3 is CASSVSSGSEEQYF. CDR3 coding DNA: TGTGCCAGCAGCGTATCTAGCGGGAGCGAGGAGCAGTACTTC.

This clone was seen only once. The gene calls are TRBV19 and TRBJ1-4, with a possible D match to TRBD1 (6 bases). Per the germline V gene, CDR1 is LNHDA and CDR2 is SQIVND (reference sequence). The CDR3 spans 13 residues. V was cut by 2 bases and J by 14 bases, with 15 bases left in between. The CDR3 DNA reads TGTGCCAGTAGTATAAAAGTGGACAGCCCTCTGTTTTTT. Amino acid sequence: CASSIKVDSPLFF.

This clone was detected a few times. The J gene is TRBJ1-2, the V gene TRBV19; D is undetermined. The CDR3 totals 14 residues. Germline CDR1 LNHDA, CDR2 SQIVND (reference sequence). Between the trimmed V and J ends, which lost 4 bases and 8 bases, there was a span of 17 bases. CDR3 loop: CASSTTLNPGGYTF. The CDR3 DNA reads as TGTGCCAGTAGTACGACCCTAAACCCGGGGGGCTACACCTTC. Using reference TRBV19 and TRBJ1-2 for the parts outside the CDR3, the full variable domain is DGGITQSPKYLFRKEGQNVTLSCEQNLNHDAMYWYRQDPGQGLRLIYYSQIVNDFQKGDIAEGYSVSREKKESFPLTVTSAQKNPTAFYLCASSTTLNPGGYTFGSGTRLTVV.

This clone was found a few times. This rearrangement joins TRBV6-1 to TRBJ2-2, with TRBD2 matching over 7 bases. This CDR3 has 14 amino acids. Per germline, CDR1 MNHNS and CDR2 SASEGT. V lost 2 bases and J lost 7; bases outside the gene matches: 4. The CDR3 DNA sequence: TGTGCCAGCAGTGAATTCGGGGGGATCGGGGAGCTGTTTTTT. This encodes CASSEFGGIGELFF.

This clone occurred once. The chain has TRBV11-2 and TRBJ1-1; D gene unclear. Trimming took off 5 bases at V and 0 bases at J, with 7 bases between the two ends. The CDR3 has 13 residues. From germline, CDR1 is SGHAT and CDR2 FQNNGV. The CDR3, as DNA: TGTGCCAGCAGCGCCCAGATGAACACTGAAGCTTTCTTT. Encoded protein: CASSAQMNTEAFF.

The chain joins TRBV18 to TRBJ2-1, with 12 bases that match TRBD2. Germline V lookup: CDR1 KGHSH, CDR2 LQKENI. The CDR3 length is 17 residues. J gave up 6 bases and V 0 bases, and 6 bases lay outside the gene matches. Here the CDR3 DNA reads TGTGCCAGCTCACCACCCGGCCTAGCGGGGGGGATCAATGAGCAGTTCTTC. This gives the protein CASSPPGLAGGINEQFF.

The chain couples TRBV6-1 to TRBJ1-2; D gene uncertain. Trimming stripped 3 bases from V and 2 bases from J, with 10 bases between. The germline gives CDR1 MNHNS, CDR2 SASEGT. The CDR3 contains 14 residues. The CDR3 reads CASSDGGGNYGYTF. In DNA, the CDR3 is TGTGCCAGCAGTGATGGTGGAGGGAACTATGGCTACACCTTC.

The chain has TRBV6-5 and TRBJ2-1; 14 bases match TRBD2. The V gene's germline CDR1 is MNHEY and CDR2 SVGAGI. V was pared by 6 bases and J by 9 bases, with 4 bases of the junction left unmatched. CDR3 length equals 14 residues. As DNA, the CDR3 is TGTGCCAGCAGGGGACTAGCGGGAGTTATTGAGCAGTTCTTC. Amino acids: CASRGLAGVIEQFF.

The chain uses TRBV14 and TRBJ2-5; possibly TRBD2 for D (5 bases). V lost 4 bases and J 5 bases, leaving 23 bases between the germline ends. The CDR3 is made up of 17 amino acids. Germline V gene sequence: CDR1 SGHDN, CDR2 FVKESK. CDR3 nucleotide sequence: TGTGCCAGCAGCCCCCGAGGACGAGGGCGAGTTGAGGAGACCCAGTACTTC. Translation gives CASSPRGRGRVEETQYF.